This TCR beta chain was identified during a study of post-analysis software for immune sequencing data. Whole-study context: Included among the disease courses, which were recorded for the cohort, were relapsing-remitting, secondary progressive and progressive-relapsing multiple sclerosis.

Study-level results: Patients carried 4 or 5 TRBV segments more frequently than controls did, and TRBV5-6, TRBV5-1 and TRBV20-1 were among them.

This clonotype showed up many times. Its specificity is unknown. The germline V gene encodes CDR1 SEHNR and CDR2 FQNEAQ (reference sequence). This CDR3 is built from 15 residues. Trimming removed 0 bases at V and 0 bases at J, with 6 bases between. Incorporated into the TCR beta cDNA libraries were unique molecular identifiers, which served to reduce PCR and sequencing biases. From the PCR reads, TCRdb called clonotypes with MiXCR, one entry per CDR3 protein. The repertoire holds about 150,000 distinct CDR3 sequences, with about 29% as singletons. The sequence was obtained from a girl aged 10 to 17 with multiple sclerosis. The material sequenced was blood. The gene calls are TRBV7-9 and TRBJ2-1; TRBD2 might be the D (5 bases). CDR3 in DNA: TGTGCCAGCAGCTTAGCCGGGATCTCCTACAATGAGCAGTTCTTC. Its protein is CASSLAGISYNEQFF.